The rows below give T cell receptor beta chains drawn from one sample of a study of brain metastases from non-small cell lung cancer. Profiling relied on immunoSEQ multiplex PCR, and the TCRdb table lists in-frame clones only, not all of them. The table lists 250 to 400 clones, around 87% of them singletons. Sequencing input: tumor-adjacent normal tissue. These receptor sequences come from a donor older than 35 with non-small cell lung cancer. The CDR3 runs from the conserved cysteine through the conserved F or W. Some rows mark clone size as missing; the rest say once, few, many or name a class of expanded clone.

TRBV3-1/TRBV3-2	TRBJ1-3	NA	CASSSFSPLHARNTIYF
TRBV7-2	TRBJ2-5	NA	CASSFDRGQETQYF
TRBV24-1	TRBJ2-7	NA	CATSNLSVKRRQTRHEQYF
TRBV3-1/TRBV3-2	TRBJ2-3	NA	CASSQVGTDTQYF
TRBV7-9	TRBJ2-5	few	CASSLDRVLAGGETQYF
TRBV6-2/TRBV6-3	TRBJ2-3	NA	CASSYSSADTQYF
TRBV5-4	TRBJ2-7	NA	CASSLGEPKGIKYEQYF
TRBV27	TRBJ1-1	NA	CASRLARGEAFF
TRBV5-1	TRBJ2-7	once	CASSLDGCYEQYF
TRBV4-1	TRBJ1-4	NA	CASREISHATNEKLFF
TRBV29-1	TRBJ1-1	NA	CSVDGGAITEAFF
TRBV12-3/TRBV12-4	TRBJ2-3	NA	CASSQSGTDTQYF
TRBV7-2	TRBJ2-5	NA	CASSPRDGQETQYF
TRBV7-3	TRBJ2-2	NA	CASSLVPLMNTGELFF